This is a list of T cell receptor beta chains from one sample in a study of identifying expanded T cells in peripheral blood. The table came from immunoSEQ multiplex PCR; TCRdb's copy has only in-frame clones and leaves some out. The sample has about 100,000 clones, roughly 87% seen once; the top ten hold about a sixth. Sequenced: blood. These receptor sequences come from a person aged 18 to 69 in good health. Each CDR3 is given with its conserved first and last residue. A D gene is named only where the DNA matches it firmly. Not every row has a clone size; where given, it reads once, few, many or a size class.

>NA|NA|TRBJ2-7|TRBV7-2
TGTGCCAGCAGCTTAAGGGGGGCGGGCCACGAGCAGTACTTC
CASSLRGAGHEQYF
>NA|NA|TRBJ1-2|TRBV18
TGTGCCAGCTCACCGACGGGGACCTTTAACTATGGCTACACCTTC
CASSPTGTFNYGYTF
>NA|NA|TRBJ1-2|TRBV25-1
TGTGCCAGCAGTGAAGGCTTAGCCTATGGCTACACCTTC
CASSEGLAYGYTF
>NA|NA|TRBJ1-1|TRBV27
TGTGCCAGCAGTTTACGGCCGGAAGGCACTGAAGCTTTCTTT
CASSLRPEGTEAFF
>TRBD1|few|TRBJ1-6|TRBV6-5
TGTGCCAGCAGTTACGGGGGACAGGGATATTCACCCCTCCACTTT
CASSYGGQGYSPLHF
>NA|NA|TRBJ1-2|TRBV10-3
TGTGCCATCAGTGAACAGGGAAACTATGGCTACACCTTC
CAISEQGNYGYTF
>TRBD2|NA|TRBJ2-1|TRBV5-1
TGCGCCAGCAGCTTGGGGCTAGCGGGGGGCCCGAACGGGAATGAGCAGTTCTTC
CASSLGLAGGPNGNEQFF
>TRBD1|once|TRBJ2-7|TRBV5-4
TGTGCCAGCAGCTTGGTTCCCGGGACAGGGAAGGACGAGCAGTACTTC
CASSLVPGTGKDEQYF
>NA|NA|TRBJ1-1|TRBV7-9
TGTGCCAGCAGCTCCGGGCGGGGGGCGCGGGCCACTGAAGCTTTCTTT
CASSSGRGARATEAFF
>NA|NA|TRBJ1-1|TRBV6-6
TGTGCCGGACAATTAAATTTGAACACTGAAGCTTTCTTT
CAGQLNLNTEAFF
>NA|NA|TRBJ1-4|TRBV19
TGTGCCAGTAGTATGCCGTTCAGTGAAAAACTGTTTTTT
CASSMPFSEKLFF
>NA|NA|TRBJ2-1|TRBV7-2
TGTGCCAGCAGCCCAAGGGGGGGCAATGAGCAGTTCTTC
CASSPRGGNEQFF
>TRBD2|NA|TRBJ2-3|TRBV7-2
TGTGCCAGCAGTCTATCTAGCGGGGGGGAAGGAGATACGCAGTATTTT
CASSLSSGGEGDTQYF
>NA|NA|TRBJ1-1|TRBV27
TGTGCCAGCCGTTCCCCAGGGGACCGGAACACTGAAGCTTTCTTT
CASRSPGDRNTEAFF
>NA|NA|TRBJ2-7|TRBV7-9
TGTGCCAGCAGCCACTCAGGTTACGAGCAGTACTTC
CASSHSGYEQYF
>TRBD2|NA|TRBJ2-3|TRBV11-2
TGTGCCAGCAGCTTGGTGGTAGCGGGTTCTGATACGCAGTATTTT
CASSLVVAGSDTQYF
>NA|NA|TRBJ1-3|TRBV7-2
TGTGCCAGCAGCTTAGTTGGGGGAGCTGGAAACACCATATATTTT
CASSLVGGAGNTIYF
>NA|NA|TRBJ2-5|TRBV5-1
TGCGCCAGCAGCCACGGGGCTCTCCAAGAGACCCAGTACTTC
CASSHGALQETQYF
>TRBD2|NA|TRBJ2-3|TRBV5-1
TGCGCCAGCAGCGCACTAGCGCCTTCCTGCACAGATACGCAGTATTTT
CASSALAPSCTDTQYF
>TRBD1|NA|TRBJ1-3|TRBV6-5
TGTGCCAGCCAGGGGGGCGGAAACACCATATATTTT
CASQGGGNTIYF
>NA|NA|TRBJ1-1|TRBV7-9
TGTGCCAGCAGCTTAGCGCATTGGACGTCCAACACTGAAGCTTTCTTT
CASSLAHWTSNTEAFF
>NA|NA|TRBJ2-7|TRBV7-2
TGTGCCAGCAGCTTAGCTTTTACCTACGAGCAGTACTTC
CASSLAFTYEQYF
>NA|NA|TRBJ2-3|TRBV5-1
TGCGCCAGCAGCTTGAGCGGCCAACCCGCTAGCACAGATACGCAGTATTTT
CASSLSGQPASTDTQYF
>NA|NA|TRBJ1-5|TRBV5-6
TGTGCCAGCAGCTTGGGGCAGTACAATCAGCCCCAGCATTTT
CASSLGQYNQPQHF
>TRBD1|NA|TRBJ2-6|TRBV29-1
TGCAGCGTTGAACAGGGGGCTTTATCTGGGGCCAACGTCCTGACTTTC
CSVEQGALSGANVLTF
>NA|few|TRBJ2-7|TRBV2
TGTGCCAGCACCCTACAGGGAACCCTCTACGAGCAGTACTTC
CASTLQGTLYEQYF
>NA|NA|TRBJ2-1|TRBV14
TGTGCCAGCAGCCTGCTTGGGTGGGGTGAGCAGTTCTTC
CASSLLGWGEQFF
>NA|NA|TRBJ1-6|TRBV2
TGTGCCAGCAGGGAGGGGCTCTTAAGTTCACCCCTCCACTTT
CASREGLLSSPLHF
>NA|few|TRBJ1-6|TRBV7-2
TGTGCCAGCAGCACCTCGGGACAACTCCACTTT
CASSTSGQLHF
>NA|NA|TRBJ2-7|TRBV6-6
TGTGCCAGCAGTTACGACGGATACGAGCAGTACTTC
CASSYDGYEQYF
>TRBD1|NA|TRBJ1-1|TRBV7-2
TGTGCCAGCAGCCGGGACAGCGATGAAGCTTTCTTT
CASSRDSDEAFF
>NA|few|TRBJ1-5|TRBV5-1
TGCGCCAGCAGCTTGGGCAGTAGCAATCAGCCCCAGCATTTT
CASSLGSSNQPQHF
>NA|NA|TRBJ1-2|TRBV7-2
TGTGCCAGCAGCTTAGCTGTTAACTCAGGTGGCTACACCTTC
CASSLAVNSGGYTF
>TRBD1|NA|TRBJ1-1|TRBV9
TGTGCCAGCAGCGCCGGGGACAGGGAGGCTGAAGCTTTCTTT
CASSAGDREAEAFF
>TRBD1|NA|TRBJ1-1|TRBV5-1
TGCGCCAGCAGCTTGCGCACGGGACAGGGTTGGAACACTGAAGCTTTCTTT
CASSLRTGQGWNTEAFF
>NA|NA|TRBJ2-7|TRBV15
TGTGCCACCAGCACCGACAGTTCTTCCTACGAGCAGTACTTC
CATSTDSSSYEQYF
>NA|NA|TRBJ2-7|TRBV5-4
TGTGCCAGCAGCTTAGGAAGACAGAGCTCCTACGAGCAGTACTTC
CASSLGRQSSYEQYF
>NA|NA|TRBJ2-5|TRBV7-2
TGTGCCAGTTCCCGCGGGGCGTTGGAGACCCAGTACTTC
CASSRGALETQYF
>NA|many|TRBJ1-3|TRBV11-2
TGTGCCAGCAGCCCGGGGACGGCTGGAAACACCATATATTTT
CASSPGTAGNTIYF
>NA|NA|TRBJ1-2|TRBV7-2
TGTGCCAGCAGCTTAGGGCCAACGGAAGGAAGCTACACCTTC
CASSLGPTEGSYTF
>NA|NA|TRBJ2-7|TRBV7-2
TGTGCCAGCAGCTTAAAATGGGGGCCTCCCTACGAGCAGTACTTC
CASSLKWGPPYEQYF
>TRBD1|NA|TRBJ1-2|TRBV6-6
TGTGCCAGCATCCCTCAAGTTAGGGGGCGCCGCTACACCTTC
CASIPQVRGRRYTF
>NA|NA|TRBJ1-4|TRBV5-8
TGTGCCAGCAGCGGGGGAGTGAGATCTGGAGGTGAAAAACTGTTTTTT
CASSGGVRSGGEKLFF
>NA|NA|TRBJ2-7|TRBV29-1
TGCAGCGTTGCGACTTCCGAGCAGTACTTC
CSVATSEQYF
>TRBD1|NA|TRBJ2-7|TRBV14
TGTGCCAGCAGCCTCGGACAGGGAGAGTACGAGCAGTACTTC
CASSLGQGEYEQYF
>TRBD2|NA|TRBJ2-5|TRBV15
TGTGCCACCAGCAAAGGACTAGCGGGGGGTCGGAACCCCCAAGAGACCCAGTACTTC
CATSKGLAGGRNPQETQYF
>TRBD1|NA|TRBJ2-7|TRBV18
TGTGCCAGCTCACCACTGGACAGGGTGCTTCAGGGACAGCAGTACTTC
CASSPLDRVLQGQQYF
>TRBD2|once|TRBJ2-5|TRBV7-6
TGTGCCAGCAGCCCGTTGGGACTAGTACCCCCCACAGAGACCCAGTACTTC
CASSPLGLVPPTETQYF
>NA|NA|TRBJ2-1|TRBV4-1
TGCGCCAGCAGCCCCCAAGGTTCGGGCGCGGGGCCCTACAATGAGCAGTTCTTC
CASSPQGSGAGPYNEQFF
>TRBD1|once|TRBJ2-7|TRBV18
TGTGCCAGCGCCCCCGGGACAGGGTTCGAGCAGTACTTC
CASAPGTGFEQYF